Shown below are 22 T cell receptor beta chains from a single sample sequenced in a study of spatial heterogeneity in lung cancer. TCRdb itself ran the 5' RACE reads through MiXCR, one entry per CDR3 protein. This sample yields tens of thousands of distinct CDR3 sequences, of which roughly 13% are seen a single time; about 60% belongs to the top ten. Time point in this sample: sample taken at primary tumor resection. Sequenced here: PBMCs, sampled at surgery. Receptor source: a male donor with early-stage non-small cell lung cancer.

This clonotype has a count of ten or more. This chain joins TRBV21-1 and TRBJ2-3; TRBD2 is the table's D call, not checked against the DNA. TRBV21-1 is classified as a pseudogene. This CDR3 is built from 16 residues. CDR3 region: CASSQLGTSPTDTQYF. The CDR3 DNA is TGTGCCAGCAGCCAACTAGGGACTAGCCCCACAGATACGCAGTATTTT.

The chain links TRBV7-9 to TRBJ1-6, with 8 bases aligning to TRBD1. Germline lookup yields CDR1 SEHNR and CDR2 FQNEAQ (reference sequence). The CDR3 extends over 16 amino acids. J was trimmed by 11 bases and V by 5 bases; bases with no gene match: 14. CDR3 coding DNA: TGTGCCAGCAGCGCCACGCAGGGACAGGCCCTGGCACCCCTCCACTTT. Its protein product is CASSATQGQALAPLHF.

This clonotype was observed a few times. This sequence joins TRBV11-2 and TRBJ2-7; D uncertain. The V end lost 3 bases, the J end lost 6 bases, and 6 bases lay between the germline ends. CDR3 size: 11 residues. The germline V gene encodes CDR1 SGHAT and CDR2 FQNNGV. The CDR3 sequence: CASSFLGEQYF. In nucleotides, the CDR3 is TGTGCCAGCAGCTTCCTCGGCGAGCAGTACTTC.

CDR3 region: CSVETDLPYEQYF. The CDR3 DNA reads as TGCAGCGTTGAGACTGACTTGCCCTACGAGCAGTACTTC. The V call is TRBV29-1, the J call TRBJ2-7; D call uncertain. Germline values: CDR1 SQVTM, CDR2 ANQGSEA. The germline V and J ends were trimmed by 3 bases and 2 bases, with 11 bases remaining between them. The CDR3 has 13 residues.

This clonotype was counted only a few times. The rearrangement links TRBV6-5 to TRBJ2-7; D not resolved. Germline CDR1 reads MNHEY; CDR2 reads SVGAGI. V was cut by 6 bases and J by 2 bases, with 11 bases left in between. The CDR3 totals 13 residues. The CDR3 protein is CASRRDNTYEQYF. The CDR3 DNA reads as TGTGCCAGCAGACGTGACAACACCTACGAGCAGTACTTC.

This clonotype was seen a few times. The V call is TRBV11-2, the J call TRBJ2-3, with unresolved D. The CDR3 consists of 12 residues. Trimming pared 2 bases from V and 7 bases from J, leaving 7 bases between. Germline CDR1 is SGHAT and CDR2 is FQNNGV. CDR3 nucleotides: TGTGCCAGCAGCTTAACTGTCTATACGCAGTATTTT. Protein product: CASSLTVYTQYF.

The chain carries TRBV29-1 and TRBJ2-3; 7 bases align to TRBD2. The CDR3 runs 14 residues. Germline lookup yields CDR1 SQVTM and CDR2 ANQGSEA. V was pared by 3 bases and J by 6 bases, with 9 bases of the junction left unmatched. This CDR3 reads CSVDPSGIRDTQYF. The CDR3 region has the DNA TGCAGCGTTGACCCCAGCGGGATAAGGGATACGCAGTATTTT.

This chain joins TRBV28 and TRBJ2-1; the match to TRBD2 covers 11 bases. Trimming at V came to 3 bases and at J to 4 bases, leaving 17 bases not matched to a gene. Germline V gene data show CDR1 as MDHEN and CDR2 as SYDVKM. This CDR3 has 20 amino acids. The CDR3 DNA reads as TGTGCCAGCAGTTTGGGCCCCTTTAGCGGGAGGGCCAGGGATTACAATGAGCAGTTCTTC. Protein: CASSLGPFSGRARDYNEQFF.

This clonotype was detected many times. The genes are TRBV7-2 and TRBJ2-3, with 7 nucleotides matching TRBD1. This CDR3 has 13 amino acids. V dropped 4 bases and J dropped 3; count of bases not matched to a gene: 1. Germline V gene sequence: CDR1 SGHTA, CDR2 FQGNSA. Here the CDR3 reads CASSSGGTDTQYF. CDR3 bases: TGTGCCAGCAGCTCAGGGGGTACAGATACGCAGTATTTT.

The CDR3 DNA sequence: TGTGCCAGCATCTCAACAAACAGGGAGCAGGGCTACACCTTC. This gives the protein CASISTNREQGYTF. The gene calls are TRBV7-2 and TRBJ1-2, with a possible D match to TRBD1 (6 bases). V was shortened by 7 bases and J by 8 bases, with 20 bases between the two germline ends. Germline V lookup: CDR1 SGHTA, CDR2 FQGNSA. The CDR3 contains 14 residues.

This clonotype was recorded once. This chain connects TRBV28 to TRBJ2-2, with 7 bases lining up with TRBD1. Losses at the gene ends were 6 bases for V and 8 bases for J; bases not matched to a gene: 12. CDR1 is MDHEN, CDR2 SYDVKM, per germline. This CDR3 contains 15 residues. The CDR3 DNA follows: TGTGCCAGCAGCTTCACAGAGCCAGGGGGTGGGGAGCTGTTTTTT. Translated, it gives CASSFTEPGGGELFF.

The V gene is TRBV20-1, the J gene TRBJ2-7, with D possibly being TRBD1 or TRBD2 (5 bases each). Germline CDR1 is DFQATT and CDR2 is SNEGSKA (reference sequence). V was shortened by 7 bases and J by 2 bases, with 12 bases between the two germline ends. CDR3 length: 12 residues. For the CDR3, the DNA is TGCAGTGGTAGTCGGGACGCCTACGAGCAGTACTTC. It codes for CSGSRDAYEQYF.

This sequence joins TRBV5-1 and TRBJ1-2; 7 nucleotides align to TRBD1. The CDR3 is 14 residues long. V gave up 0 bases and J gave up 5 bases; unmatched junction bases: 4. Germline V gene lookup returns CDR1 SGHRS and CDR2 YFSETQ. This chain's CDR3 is CASSLEGQAYGYTF. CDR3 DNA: TGCGCCAGCAGCTTGGAAGGACAGGCATATGGCTACACCTTC.

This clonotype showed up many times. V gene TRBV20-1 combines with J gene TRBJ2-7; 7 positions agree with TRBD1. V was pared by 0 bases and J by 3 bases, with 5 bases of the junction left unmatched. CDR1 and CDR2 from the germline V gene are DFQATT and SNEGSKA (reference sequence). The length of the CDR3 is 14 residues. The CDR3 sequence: CSARDRDRFYEQYF. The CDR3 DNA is TGCAGTGCTAGAGACAGGGACAGATTCTACGAGCAGTACTTC.

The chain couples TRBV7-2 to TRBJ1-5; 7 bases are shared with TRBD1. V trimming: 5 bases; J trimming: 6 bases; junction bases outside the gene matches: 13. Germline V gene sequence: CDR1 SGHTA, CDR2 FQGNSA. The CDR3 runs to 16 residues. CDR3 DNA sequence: TGTGCCAGCAGCCAGGCGCCCGGGACAGAAGGTCAGCCCCAGCATTTT. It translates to CASSQAPGTEGQPQHF.

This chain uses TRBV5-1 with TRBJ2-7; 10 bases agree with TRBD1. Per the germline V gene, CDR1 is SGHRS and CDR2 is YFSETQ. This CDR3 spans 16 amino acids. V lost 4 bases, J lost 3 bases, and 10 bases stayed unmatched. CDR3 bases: TGCGCCAGCAGCGCTGAGACAGGGGGCATAAGCTACGAGCAGTACTTC. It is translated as CASSAETGGISYEQYF. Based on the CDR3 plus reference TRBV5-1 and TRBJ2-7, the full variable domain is KAGVTQTPRYLIKTRGQQVTLSCSPISGHRSVSWYQQTPGQGLQFLFEYFSETQRNKGNFPGRFSGRQFSNSRSEMNVSTLELGDSALYLCASSAETGGISYEQYFGPGTRLTVT.

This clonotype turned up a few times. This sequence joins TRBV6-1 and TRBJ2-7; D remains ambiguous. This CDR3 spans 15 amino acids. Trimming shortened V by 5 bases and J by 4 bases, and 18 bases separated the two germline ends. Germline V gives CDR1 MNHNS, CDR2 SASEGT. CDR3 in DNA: TGTGCCAGCAGTCCGCCTGACCGATACGATTACGAGCAGTACTTC. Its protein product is CASSPPDRYDYEQYF.

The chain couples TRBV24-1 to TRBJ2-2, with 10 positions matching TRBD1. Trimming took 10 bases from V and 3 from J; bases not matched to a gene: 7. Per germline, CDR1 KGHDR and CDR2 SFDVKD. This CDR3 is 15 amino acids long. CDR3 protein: CATSPGTGDTGELFF. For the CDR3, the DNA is TGTGCCACTTCCCCCGGGACAGGGGACACCGGGGAGCTGTTTTTT.

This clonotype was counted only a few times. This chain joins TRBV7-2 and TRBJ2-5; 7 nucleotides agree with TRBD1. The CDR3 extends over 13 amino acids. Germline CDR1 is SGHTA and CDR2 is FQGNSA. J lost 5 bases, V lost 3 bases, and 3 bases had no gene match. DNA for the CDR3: TGTGCCAGCAGCTTCGACAGGGCTGAGACCCAGTACTTC. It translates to CASSFDRAETQYF. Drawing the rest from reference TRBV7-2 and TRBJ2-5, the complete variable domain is GAGVSQSPSNKVTEKGKDVELRCDPISGHTALYWYRQSLGQGLEFLIYFQGNSAPDKSGLPSDRFSAERTGGSVSTLTIQRTQQEDSAVYLCASSFDRAETQYFGPGTRLLVL.

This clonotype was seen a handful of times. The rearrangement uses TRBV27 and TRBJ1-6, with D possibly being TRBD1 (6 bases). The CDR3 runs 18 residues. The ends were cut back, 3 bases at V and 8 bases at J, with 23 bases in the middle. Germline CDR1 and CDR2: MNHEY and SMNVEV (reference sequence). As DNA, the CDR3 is TGTGCCAGCAGTTTCCGGAGAGGGACACTAGATCTGGATTCACCCCTCCACTTT. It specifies CASSFRRGTLDLDSPLHF.

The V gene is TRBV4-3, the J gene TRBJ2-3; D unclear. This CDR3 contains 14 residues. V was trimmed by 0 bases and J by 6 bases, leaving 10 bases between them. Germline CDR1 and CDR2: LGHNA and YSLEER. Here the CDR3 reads CASSQDLREDTQYF. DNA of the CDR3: TGCGCCAGCAGCCAAGACCTTCGAGAGGATACGCAGTATTTT.

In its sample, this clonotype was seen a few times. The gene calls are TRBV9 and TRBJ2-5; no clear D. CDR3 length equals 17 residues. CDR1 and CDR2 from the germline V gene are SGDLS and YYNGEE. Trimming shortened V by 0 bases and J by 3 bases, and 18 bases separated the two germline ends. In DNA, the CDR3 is TGTGCCAGCAGCGTAGGAGCCTCGGCCACCTGGGAAGAGACCCAGTACTTC. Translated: CASSVGASATWEETQYF.